This T cell receptor (beta chain) was documented in a study of CD8 T cells in ankylosing spondylitis. General study points: The clones that were linked to disease were reported to be significantly enriched in matched synovial fluid samples from ankylosing spondylitis patients.

Quantitative 5'-RACE was performed with molecular barcodes, and it yielded the TCR beta libraries. TCRdb used MiXCR to reprocess the 5' RACE reads, holding one entry per CDR3 protein. Seen here are 200,000 to 300,000 distinct CDR3 sequences, around 25% observed once, and the top ten hold roughly 0.6%. With 5 bases removed from V and 5 bases from J, the gap between germline ends came to 10 bases. CDR3 length: 13 amino acids. The germline V gene encodes CDR1 SGHRS and CDR2 YFSETQ. This clonotype was picked up many times. The antigen is undetermined. The material sequenced was blood, either unsorted or a sorted T cell fraction (not recorded which). This chain uses TRBV5-1 with TRBJ1-4; D uncertain. This TCR derives from a male donor with ankylosing spondylitis or in good health (not recorded which). The CDR3, as DNA: TGCGCCAGCAGTAAACGGGAAAATGAAAAACTGTTTTTT. Translated: CASSKRENEKLFF.